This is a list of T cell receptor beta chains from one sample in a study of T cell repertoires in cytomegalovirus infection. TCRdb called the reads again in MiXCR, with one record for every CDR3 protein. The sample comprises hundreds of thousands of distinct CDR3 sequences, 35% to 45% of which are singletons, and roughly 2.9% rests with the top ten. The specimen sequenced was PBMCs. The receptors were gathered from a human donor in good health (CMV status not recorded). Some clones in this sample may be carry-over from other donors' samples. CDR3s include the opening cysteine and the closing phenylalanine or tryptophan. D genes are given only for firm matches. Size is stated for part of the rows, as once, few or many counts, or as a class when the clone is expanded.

DNA: TGTGCCATTCCACGAGAGGCGGAAGGGCTGTTTTTT
CDR3: CAIPREAEGLFF
D: .
V: TRBV7-9
size: few
J: TRBJ2-2

DNA: TGTGCCATCAGTGAGTCGCACGGGGAGATAGGCTACACCTTC
CDR3: CAISESHGEIGYTF
D: .
V: TRBV10-3
size: .
J: TRBJ1-2

DNA: TGTGCCAGCAGTTTGGTTGAGTATGGCTACACCTTC
CDR3: CASSLVEYGYTF
D: .
V: TRBV28
size: few
J: TRBJ1-2

DNA: TGTGCCAGCAGTAATACCCCCGGGACACCAACCTACGAGCAGTACTTC
CDR3: CASSNTPGTPTYEQYF
D: .
V: TRBV27
size: few
J: TRBJ2-7

DNA: TGTGCCAGCAGCATTATGGGGGGGACTTACAAGATCACTGAAGCTTTCTTT
CDR3: CASSIMGGTYKITEAFF
D: .
V: TRBV7-8
size: many
J: TRBJ1-1

DNA: TGTGCCAGCTCACCACTCCAGGGGTCGGAGACCCAGTACTTC
CDR3: CASSPLQGSETQYF
D: .
V: TRBV18
size: .
J: TRBJ2-5

DNA: TGTGCCAGCACCAACCCGGGGTCTATGGAGACCCAGTACTTC
CDR3: CASTNPGSMETQYF
D: .
V: TRBV6-1
size: few
J: TRBJ2-5

DNA: TGTGCCAGCCGGAAAGGGGGTTCCTATGGCTACACCTTC
CDR3: CASRKGGSYGYTF
D: .
V: TRBV7-8
size: many
J: TRBJ1-2

DNA: TGTGCCAGCAGTCTAGGGGGGACAGGGGCTGGAAACACCATATATTTT
CDR3: CASSLGGTGAGNTIYF
D: TRBD1
V: TRBV7-8
size: many
J: TRBJ1-3

DNA: TGTGCCAGCTGGGGGGCGGATCAGCCCCAGCATTTT
CDR3: CASWGADQPQHF
D: .
V: TRBV28
size: .
J: TRBJ1-5

DNA: TGTGCCAGCAGCTTCGGGACAGGGACTAATGAAAAACTGTTTTTT
CDR3: CASSFGTGTNEKLFF
D: TRBD1
V: TRBV11-1
size: few
J: TRBJ1-4

DNA: TGTGCCAGCAGCTCATTGGGAAGGGGGAACACCGGGGAGCTGTTTTTT
CDR3: CASSSLGRGNTGELFF
D: .
V: TRBV7-8
size: many
J: TRBJ2-2

DNA: TGTGCCAGCACCTCTGGGGCGGCACTAGCCAAAAACATTCAGTACTTC
CDR3: CASTSGAALAKNIQYF
D: .
V: TRBV12-3/TRBV12-4
size: few
J: TRBJ2-4

DNA: TGCGCCAGCAGCCAAGAGCCACTCCAGGTTAGGAACACTGAAGCTTTCTTT
CDR3: CASSQEPLQVRNTEAFF
D: .
V: TRBV4-1
size: .
J: TRBJ1-1

DNA: TGTGCCAGCAGTATCGGTATTTCGGGTACGCAGTATTTT
CDR3: CASSIGISGTQYF
D: .
V: TRBV12-3/TRBV12-4
size: .
J: TRBJ2-3

DNA: TGTGCCAGCAGCAGGACTAGCGGGGACGAGCAGTACTTC
CDR3: CASSRTSGDEQYF
D: TRBD2
V: TRBV7-8
size: few
J: TRBJ2-7

DNA: TGTGCCAGCAGGGACACTACCAGCAATCAGCCCCAGCATTTT
CDR3: CASRDTTSNQPQHF
D: .
V: TRBV6-5
size: .
J: TRBJ1-5

DNA: TGCAGTGCTAGGCAGGGGAGCGGGCGATCACCCCTCCACTTT
CDR3: CSARQGSGRSPLHF
D: .
V: TRBV20-1
size: .
J: TRBJ1-6

DNA: TGTGCCAGCAGTCCATCCGGGACAGGCGTTTCTTTCTTT
CDR3: CASSPSGTGVSFF
D: TRBD1
V: TRBV28
size: .
J: TRBJ1-1

DNA: TGTGCCAGCAGTGGGGGGGGTTTAAGCTCCTACGAGCAGTACTTC
CDR3: CASSGGGLSSYEQYF
D: TRBD2
V: TRBV27
size: .
J: TRBJ2-7

DNA: TGCGCCAGCAGCTTGGATCTTATGTCGGCAGATACGCAGTATTTT
CDR3: CASSLDLMSADTQYF
D: .
V: TRBV5-1
size: .
J: TRBJ2-3

DNA: TGTGCCAGTACTGGACAAGGGGTAGGAGATACGCCGTATTTT
CDR3: CASTGQGVGDTPYF
D: .
V: TRBV19
size: .
J: TRBJ2-3

DNA: TGTGCCAGCAGCCCCATGGGGACAGGGGGATCACCCCTCCACTTT
CDR3: CASSPMGTGGSPLHF
D: TRBD1
V: TRBV7-2
size: many
J: TRBJ1-6

DNA: TGTGCCAGAAGACATCCGGGACCCCAGGCCGATGAGCAGTTCTTC
CDR3: CARRHPGPQADEQFF
D: .
V: TRBV7-2
size: .
J: TRBJ2-1

DNA: TGTGCCAGCAGTCCAGTGGCTAGCGGGAGTTTGGAGACCCAGTACTTC
CDR3: CASSPVASGSLETQYF
D: TRBD2
V: TRBV28
size: few
J: TRBJ2-5

DNA: TGTGCCTCGTCTGGGGGGTCGTACGAGCAGTACTTC
CDR3: CASSGGSYEQYF
D: .
V: TRBV12-3/TRBV12-4
size: many
J: TRBJ2-7

DNA: TGTGCCAGCAGCCTAGCGGGGGGTCCCGCCTACGAGCAGTACTTC
CDR3: CASSLAGGPAYEQYF
D: TRBD2
V: TRBV28
size: .
J: TRBJ2-7

DNA: TGTGCCAGTAGTCCTAGGTCCCTCACTGAAGCTTTCTTT
CDR3: CASSPRSLTEAFF
D: .
V: TRBV19
size: few
J: TRBJ1-1

DNA: TGTGCCAGCAGCCACCAGTCGGCAGGGCCTTGTCTCGGAAACACCATATATTTT
CDR3: CASSHQSAGPCLGNTIYF
D: .
V: TRBV7-6
size: .
J: TRBJ1-3

DNA: TGTGCCAGCAGTTTAGACAGCAGGGAGAATGAGCAGTTCTTC
CDR3: CASSLDSRENEQFF
D: .
V: TRBV12-3/TRBV12-4
size: .
J: TRBJ2-1

DNA: TGCAGTTCTACCCGGACTAGCGGGAGAGATACGCAGTATTTT
CDR3: CSSTRTSGRDTQYF
D: TRBD2
V: TRBV20-1
size: few
J: TRBJ2-3

DNA: TGTGCCAGCAGCCCCCGACAGGGAAAAGTGGAGACCCAGTACTTC
CDR3: CASSPRQGKVETQYF
D: TRBD1
V: TRBV6-6
size: .
J: TRBJ2-5

DNA: TGTGCCAGCAGGGGACTAGCGGGCCGACAAGAGACCCAGTACTTC
CDR3: CASRGLAGRQETQYF
D: TRBD2
V: TRBV27
size: .
J: TRBJ2-5

DNA: TGTGCCAGCAGTCTGGGGCCCAGGGGGGTGTTTACTAATGAAAAACTGTTTTTT
CDR3: CASSLGPRGVFTNEKLFF
D: TRBD1
V: TRBV6-1
size: few
J: TRBJ1-4

DNA: TGTGCCAGCAGCCAAGACCGGGACACTGACTATGGCTACACCTTC
CDR3: CASSQDRDTDYGYTF
D: .
V: TRBV3-1
size: .
J: TRBJ1-2

DNA: TGTGCCAGCAGTACGGAGAACTATGGCTACACCTTC
CDR3: CASSTENYGYTF
D: .
V: TRBV6-5
size: many
J: TRBJ1-2

DNA: TGTGCCAGCAGCCTCGGGACACCGCATAGCAATCAGCCCCAGCATTTT
CDR3: CASSLGTPHSNQPQHF
D: .
V: TRBV7-2
size: many
J: TRBJ1-5

DNA: TGTGCCAGCCCGCTAAATCGGCAAGAGACCCAGTACTTC
CDR3: CASPLNRQETQYF
D: .
V: TRBV2
size: .
J: TRBJ2-5

DNA: TGCGCCAGCAGCCAATTCTCCGATGCGGCGGAGGAGACCCAGTACTTC
CDR3: CASSQFSDAAEETQYF
D: .
V: TRBV4-1
size: .
J: TRBJ2-5

DNA: TGTGCCAGCAGCGTGAAACTAGGCGAGACCCAGTACTTC
CDR3: CASSVKLGETQYF
D: .
V: TRBV9
size: .
J: TRBJ2-5

DNA: TGTGCCAGCGGCGGATTGGTCGTCAGTCTGGCCACCTATAGCAATCAGCCCCAGCATTTT
CDR3: CASGGLVVSLATYSNQPQHF
D: .
V: TRBV2
size: few
J: TRBJ1-5

DNA: TGTGCCAGCAGCTCAAGAGATTGGGACAGGGCCCACGAGCAGTACTTC
CDR3: CASSSRDWDRAHEQYF
D: TRBD1
V: TRBV7-8
size: many
J: TRBJ2-7

DNA: TGTGCCATCAGTGCCGGGACCTCGGATGGGGAGCTGTTTTTT
CDR3: CAISAGTSDGELFF
D: .
V: TRBV10-3
size: .
J: TRBJ2-2

DNA: TGTGCCTGCAGCTGCGGGACCCTCGGGACTAGCTTCCCCTACGAGCAGTACTTC
CDR3: CACSCGTLGTSFPYEQYF
D: TRBD2
V: TRBV7-2
size: once
J: TRBJ2-7

DNA: TGTGCCAGCAGCTTAGGGTCTAGCGGGGCCAATGAGCAGTTCTTC
CDR3: CASSLGSSGANEQFF
D: TRBD2
V: TRBV7-9
size: few
J: TRBJ2-1

DNA: TGTGCCACCAGCAATCGGACAGGGTTGGGCAAAAACATTCAGTACTTC
CDR3: CATSNRTGLGKNIQYF
D: TRBD1
V: TRBV15
size: few
J: TRBJ2-4

DNA: TGTGCCATCAGTGAGTCGGCGGGGAAGAACACTGAAGCTTTCTTT
CDR3: CAISESAGKNTEAFF
D: .
V: TRBV10-3
size: .
J: TRBJ1-1

DNA: TGTGCCAGCAGAACGACAGGCGGCTCCTACGAGCAGTACTTC
CDR3: CASRTTGGSYEQYF
D: .
V: TRBV6-1
size: many
J: TRBJ2-7

DNA: TGTGCCAGCAGCTTAGATACAGGTGCTCGGAATGAGCAGTTCTTC
CDR3: CASSLDTGARNEQFF
D: .
V: TRBV7-9
size: .
J: TRBJ2-1

DNA: TGTGCCAGCAGTGGAATGGACAGGGGGCGCCTTCACACTGAAGCTTTCTTT
CDR3: CASSGMDRGRLHTEAFF
D: TRBD1
V: TRBV27
size: many
J: TRBJ1-1

DNA: TGTGCCAGCAGGTCCGGGACAGGGACCTACGAGCAGTACTTC
CDR3: CASRSGTGTYEQYF
D: TRBD1
V: TRBV12-3/TRBV12-4
size: .
J: TRBJ2-7

DNA: TGTGCCAGCAGCGACAGGGGGCGTACAAAAGATACGCAGTATTTT
CDR3: CASSDRGRTKDTQYF
D: TRBD1
V: TRBV7-2
size: many
J: TRBJ2-3

DNA: TGTGACAGCAGCTTAGCATGGACAGGAATCTACGAGCAGTACTTC
CDR3: CDSSLAWTGIYEQYF
D: TRBD1
V: TRBV11-2
size: .
J: TRBJ2-7

DNA: TGTGCCAGCAGTAGGGACCTTTACACTGAAGCTTTCTTT
CDR3: CASSRDLYTEAFF
D: .
V: TRBV2
size: .
J: TRBJ1-1

DNA: TGTGCCAGCAGCGTAGGGGGGGGCAATCAGCCCCAGCATTTT
CDR3: CASSVGGGNQPQHF
D: .
V: TRBV9
size: many
J: TRBJ1-5

DNA: TGTGCCAGCAGTGAAGCGAGGACGAGGGAGCAGTACTTC
CDR3: CASSEARTREQYF
D: .
V: TRBV6-1
size: .
J: TRBJ2-7

DNA: TGTGCCTCTAGGAAACGGGGCAATGAGCAGTTCTTC
CDR3: CASRKRGNEQFF
D: .
V: TRBV10-3
size: .
J: TRBJ2-1

DNA: TGTGCCAGCAGTGAATATCCCCTGGGGGCTCGGGGAGGGAATGAGCAGTTCTTC
CDR3: CASSEYPLGARGGNEQFF
D: .
V: TRBV25-1
size: .
J: TRBJ2-1

DNA: TGTGCCAGCAGGAGACTACTCTTGACAGGGATGAACACTGAAGCTTTCTTT
CDR3: CASRRLLLTGMNTEAFF
D: TRBD1
V: TRBV12-3/TRBV12-4
size: .
J: TRBJ1-1